The 15 T cell receptor beta chains below were found in one sample sequenced in a study of shared T cell receptors in the human thymus. Repertoires were generated with immunoSEQ multiplex PCR, while TCRdb's copy carries only in-frame clones and drops some. The sample holds hundreds of thousands of clones, around nine tenths seen once. The sample was also reused in another study, on human thymus T cells.

Sequencing used thymocytes. The receptors were gathered from a boy in the first two years of life with a congenital heart defect.

The V call is TRBV9, the J call TRBJ2-3; 9 nucleotides agree with TRBD2. This CDR3 spans 15 amino acids. The V and J ends lost 3 bases and 7 bases, in that order; junction bases with no gene match: 9. Germline V gene lookup returns CDR1 SGDLS and CDR2 YYNGEE. The CDR3 nucleotides read TGTGCCAGCAGCGCGGGGGTGCGGGAGGGATATACGCAGTATTTT. Its translation: CASSAGVREGYTQYF.

J is TRBJ2-1 and V is TRBV6-5, with D perhaps matching TRBD2 (6 bases). The CDR3 extends over 15 amino acids. Germline CDR1 reads MNHEY; CDR2 reads SVGAGI. The germline V and J ends were trimmed by 1 base and 8 bases, with 15 bases remaining between them. The CDR3 spells CASSYFTGTQDEQFF. CDR3 nucleotide sequence: TGTGCCAGCAGTTACTTTACCGGGACTCAGGATGAGCAGTTCTTC.

The chain joins TRBV27 to TRBJ2-7; TRBD1 matches at 7 bases. Germline loops: CDR1 MNHEY, CDR2 SMNVEV (reference sequence). The V segment lost 5 bases and the J segment 2 bases; nucleotides outside the gene matches: 15. There are 17 residues in the CDR3. The CDR3 reads CASSPTSGTVPPYEQYF. The CDR3 DNA follows: TGTGCCAGCAGTCCGACCTCCGGGACAGTCCCCCCCTACGAGCAGTACTTC.

The chain combines TRBV2 with TRBJ1-2; the D gene is possibly TRBD1 (5 bases). CDR3 length equals 15 residues. From germline, CDR1 is SNHLY and CDR2 FYNNEI. The ends were cut back, 2 bases at V and 3 bases at J, with 13 bases in the middle. The CDR3 loop is CASSEPDSDYYGYTF. CDR3 nucleotides: TGTGCCAGCAGTGAACCTGACAGCGACTACTATGGCTACACCTTC.

This chain uses TRBV7-9 with TRBJ2-7; 9 bases line up with TRBD1. CDR3 length: 16 residues. V lost 8 bases and J lost 2; bases outside the gene matches: 13. The germline CDR1 and CDR2 sequences are SEHNR and FQNEAQ (reference sequence). The CDR3 nucleotides read TGTGCCAGCCCCCCGGCGGGGGACAGGGTCACCTACGAGCAGTACTTC. This codes for CASPPAGDRVTYEQYF.

This CDR3 is CASSFTLTSGSYEQYF. As DNA, the CDR3 is TGTGCCAGCAGCTTTACTCTGACTAGCGGGAGTTACGAGCAGTACTTC. V usage is TRBV5-6 and J usage is TRBJ2-7; 12 bases are shared with TRBD2. The CDR3 has 16 amino acids. With V trimmed by 2 bases and J by 4 bases, 7 bases remained unmatched. Germline values: CDR1 SGHDT, CDR2 YYEEEE.

J is TRBJ1-2 and V is TRBV9, with 7 positions matching TRBD1. Trimming cost V 3 bases and J 6 bases; bases outside gene matches: 11. The CDR3 is made up of 15 amino acids. Germline-derived CDR1 and CDR2 are SGDLS and YYNGEE. The chain's CDR3 is CASSGPTGTSNGYTF. The CDR3 bases are TGTGCCAGCAGCGGCCCGACAGGGACATCGAATGGCTACACCTTC.

V gene TRBV7-2 combines with J gene TRBJ2-7; TRBD2 agrees at 12 bases. The CDR3 loop spans 17 amino acids. The germline gives CDR1 SGHTA, CDR2 FQGNSA. J gave up 0 bases and V 4 bases, and 7 bases lay outside the gene matches. As DNA, the CDR3 is TGTGCCAGCAGCTCAGGACTAGCGGGACCTCTCTCCTACGAGCAGTACTTC. Translation: CASSSGLAGPLSYEQYF.

The V call is TRBV5-6, the J call TRBJ2-5; 8 bases are shared with TRBD2. From germline, CDR1 is SGHDT and CDR2 YYEEEE. Trimming at V came to 4 bases and at J to 2 bases, leaving 4 bases not matched to a gene. This CDR3 has 14 residues. CDR3 DNA sequence: TGTGCCAGCAGCCCACCTAGCGGGCAAGAGACCCAGTACTTC. Translating gives CASSPPSGQETQYF. Looking up the rest from reference TRBV5-6 and TRBJ2-5 gives the full variable domain: DAGVTQSPTHLIKTRGQQVTLRCSPKSGHDTVSWYQQALGQGPQFIFQYYEEEERQRGNFPDRFSGHQFPNYSSELNVNALLLGDSALYLCASSPPSGQETQYFGPGTRLLVL.

CDR3 in DNA: TGTGCCAGTAGTATCTTCCAGACTCAAAATCAGCCCCAGCATTTT. Amino acids: CASSIFQTQNQPQHF. This sequence joins TRBV19 and TRBJ1-5; D gene ambiguous. Trimming stripped 3 bases from V and 4 bases from J, with 13 bases between. CDR1 is LNHDA and CDR2 is SQIVND in the germline V gene (reference sequence). This CDR3 spans 15 amino acids.

The gene calls are TRBV7-2 and TRBJ2-1, with 12 nucleotides matching TRBD2. In germline, CDR1 is SGHTA, CDR2 FQGNSA. This CDR3 is 15 amino acids long. V gave up 4 bases and J gave up 7 bases; unmatched junction bases: 5. The CDR3 here is CASSWLAGGPNEQFF. The CDR3 coding sequence is TGTGCCAGCAGCTGGCTAGCGGGAGGGCCGAATGAGCAGTTCTTC.

V gene TRBV5-1 combines with J gene TRBJ1-2, with D perhaps matching TRBD1 (6 bases). This CDR3 is built from 13 residues. Germline values: CDR1 SGHRS, CDR2 YFSETQ. The germline V and J ends were trimmed by 4 bases and 4 bases, with 11 bases remaining between them. The CDR3 region is CASSRDTAYGYTF. The CDR3 nucleotides read TGCGCCAGCAGCCGGGACACAGCCTATGGCTACACCTTC.

V usage is TRBV27 and J usage is TRBJ1-2; D unclear. Germline lookup yields CDR1 MNHEY and CDR2 SMNVEV (reference sequence). Trimming pared 4 bases from V and 4 bases from J, leaving 16 bases between. CDR3 length: 15 residues. CDR3 bases: TGTGCCAGCAGTTCCCCCGGGAAGGAGGCCTATGGCTACACCTTC. It yields the protein CASSSPGKEAYGYTF.

With respect to this clone: The identical CDR3 is also encoded by other nucleotide sequences in the sample. The gene calls are TRBV27 and TRBJ2-5; no firm D call. The V gene's germline CDR1 is MNHEY and CDR2 SMNVEV (reference sequence). CDR3 length: 14 amino acids. Trimming pared 2 bases from V and 2 bases from J, leaving 9 bases between. The CDR3 region is CASSLIDSQETQYF. Written as DNA, the CDR3 is TGTGCCAGCAGTTTAATAGACTCACAAGAGACCCAGTACTTC.

V gene TRBV30 combines with J gene TRBJ2-7, with 15 bases aligning to TRBD2. V was clipped by 3 bases and J by 3 bases; unmatched bases: 3. The CDR3 runs 15 residues. Per germline, CDR1 GTSNPN and CDR2 SVGIG (reference sequence). Here the CDR3 reads CAWSLGLAGGYEQYF. CDR3 bases: TGTGCCTGGAGCCTGGGACTAGCGGGAGGCTACGAGCAGTACTTC.